The source of this T cell receptor (beta chain) is a study of response to subunit inactivated influenza vaccine. The CDR3 covers 17 residues. V lost 4 bases, J lost 3 bases, and 20 bases lay in between. A note on this clonotype: Its antigen is not identified.

TCRdb independently ran MiXCR on the RT-PCR reads; one entry per CDR3 protein. The table shows fewer than 250,000 distinct CDR3 sequences, with under 15% occurring only once. Findings and caveats of the study: Each seasonal influenza vaccination, the authors suggested, recruits few new T cells.

The gene calls are TRBV12-3 or TRBV12-4 and TRBJ2-3; possibly TRBD1 for D (5 bases). The source is a man in his forties or fifties who received an inactivated influenza vaccine. Material: CD8+ T cells sorted from PBMCs, obtained about 5 days after vaccination. The CDR3 region has the DNA TGTGCCAGCAGTTCGCCCCCTGGGGCAGTCCATACAGATACGCAGTATTTT. It yields the protein CASSSPPGAVHTDTQYF.